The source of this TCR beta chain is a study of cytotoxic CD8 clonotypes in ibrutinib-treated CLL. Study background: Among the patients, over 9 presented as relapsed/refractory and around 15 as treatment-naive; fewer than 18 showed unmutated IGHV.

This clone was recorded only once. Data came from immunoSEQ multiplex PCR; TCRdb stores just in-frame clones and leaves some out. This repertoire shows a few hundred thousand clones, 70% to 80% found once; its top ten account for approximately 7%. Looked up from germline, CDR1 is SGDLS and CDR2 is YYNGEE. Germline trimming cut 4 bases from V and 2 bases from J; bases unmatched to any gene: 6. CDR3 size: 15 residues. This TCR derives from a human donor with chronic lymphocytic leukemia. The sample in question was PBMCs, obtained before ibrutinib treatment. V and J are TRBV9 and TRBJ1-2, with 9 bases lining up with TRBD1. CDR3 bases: TGTGCCAGCAGCCCAGGGACAGGGTTGAACTATGGCTACACCTTC. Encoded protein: CASSPGTGLNYGYTF.